These T cell receptor beta chains were read from a single sample in a study of TIL therapy for anti-PD-1-resistant metastatic lung cancer. TCRdb keeps only in-frame clones here, not all; method: immunoSEQ multiplex PCR. The data show about 15,000 clones, roughly 82% seen once. Sequencing was performed on blood, taken at baseline. All receptors derive from a person aged 25-85 years with non-small cell lung cancer. Each CDR3 is given with its conserved first and last residue. A D gene is named only where the DNA matches it firmly. Clone sizes are given selectively: once, few, many, or a class where the clone is expanded.

D gene: -; clone size: -; J gene: TRBJ2-3; V gene: TRBV10-3; CDR3 protein: CATQDYGGSTDTQYF; CDR3 DNA: TGTGCCACCCAGGATTACGGGGGTAGCACAGATACGCAGTATTTT
D gene: TRBD2; clone size: -; J gene: TRBJ2-2; V gene: TRBV7-6; CDR3 protein: CASSLLAGEEAGELFF; CDR3 DNA: TGTGCCAGCAGCCTTCTAGCGGGAGAGGAGGCCGGGGAGCTGTTTTTT
D gene: -; clone size: -; J gene: TRBJ2-3; V gene: TRBV5-4; CDR3 protein: CASRRNRVEYF; CDR3 DNA: TGTGCCAGCAGACGAAACAGGGTAGAGTATTTT
D gene: -; clone size: -; J gene: TRBJ1-5; V gene: TRBV28; CDR3 protein: CASSSPRGEGNQPQHF; CDR3 DNA: TGTGCCAGCAGTTCCCCGCGAGGGGAGGGCAATCAGCCCCAGCATTTT
D gene: -; clone size: -; J gene: TRBJ1-5; V gene: TRBV27; CDR3 protein: CASSFGSRNNQPQHF; CDR3 DNA: TGTGCCAGCAGTTTTGGGAGCAGAAACAATCAGCCCCAGCATTTT
D gene: TRBD1; clone size: -; J gene: TRBJ2-2; V gene: TRBV25-1; CDR3 protein: CASRTGVFTGELFF; CDR3 DNA: TGTGCCAGCAGAACAGGGGTTTTCACCGGGGAGCTGTTTTTT
D gene: -; clone size: -; J gene: TRBJ2-1; V gene: TRBV25-1; CDR3 protein: CASSEGSSPYNEQFF; CDR3 DNA: TGTGCCAGCAGTGAAGGGAGTAGTCCCTACAATGAGCAGTTCTTC
D gene: -; clone size: -; J gene: TRBJ2-3; V gene: TRBV9; CDR3 protein: CASNPTFDTQYF; CDR3 DNA: TGTGCCAGCAACCCGACCTTCGATACGCAGTATTTT
D gene: TRBD1; clone size: -; J gene: TRBJ1-5; V gene: TRBV5-8; CDR3 protein: CASRYRIQGAASAQHF; CDR3 DNA: TGTGCCAGCAGGTATAGGATACAGGGGGCCGCATCAGCCCAGCATTTT
D gene: -; clone size: -; J gene: TRBJ2-6; V gene: TRBV19; CDR3 protein: CASSIGRGRGANVLTF; CDR3 DNA: TGTGCCAGTAGTATAGGGCGGGGGCGCGGGGCCAACGTCCTGACTTTC
D gene: -; clone size: -; J gene: TRBJ1-3; V gene: TRBV2; CDR3 protein: CASSEFSGNTIYF; CDR3 DNA: TGTGCCAGCAGTGAGTTCTCTGGAAACACCATATATTTT
D gene: TRBD1; clone size: -; J gene: TRBJ2-5; V gene: TRBV11-2; CDR3 protein: CASSLGQGETQYF; CDR3 DNA: TGTGCCAGCAGCTTAGGACAGGGGGAGACCCAGTACTTC
D gene: -; clone size: -; J gene: TRBJ2-2; V gene: TRBV11-3; CDR3 protein: CASSEITGARELFF; CDR3 DNA: TGTGCCAGCAGCGAAATTACCGGGGCAAGGGAGCTGTTTTTT
D gene: TRBD2; clone size: -; J gene: TRBJ2-7; V gene: TRBV18; CDR3 protein: CASSPMGLAGGLYEQYF; CDR3 DNA: TGTGCCAGCTCACCGATGGGACTAGCGGGGGGGCTCTACGAGCAGTACTTC
D gene: TRBD1; clone size: -; J gene: TRBJ2-2; V gene: TRBV19; CDR3 protein: CASSIDTGGSGELFF; CDR3 DNA: TGTGCCAGTAGTATAGATACAGGGGGCAGCGGGGAGCTGTTTTTT
D gene: -; clone size: -; J gene: TRBJ1-2; V gene: TRBV9; CDR3 protein: CASSANSLANYGYTF; CDR3 DNA: TGTGCCAGCAGCGCCAACAGCTTAGCTAACTATGGCTACACCTTC
D gene: -; clone size: -; J gene: TRBJ1-4; V gene: TRBV5-1; CDR3 protein: CASSSQTGRHEKLFF; CDR3 DNA: TGCGCCAGCAGCTCCCAGACAGGAAGGCACGAAAAACTGTTTTTT
D gene: -; clone size: -; J gene: TRBJ1-6; V gene: TRBV7-3; CDR3 protein: CASSFGTVNSPLHF; CDR3 DNA: TGTGCCAGCAGCTTCGGGACGGTCAATTCACCCCTCCACTTT
D gene: -; clone size: -; J gene: TRBJ2-5; V gene: TRBV18; CDR3 protein: CASSTALRETQYF; CDR3 DNA: TGTGCCAGCTCAACGGCCTTAAGAGAGACCCAGTACTTC
D gene: TRBD1; clone size: -; J gene: TRBJ1-5; V gene: TRBV18; CDR3 protein: CASSPRTGGRSNQPQHF; CDR3 DNA: TGTGCCAGCTCCCCCAGGACAGGGGGGAGGAGCAATCAGCCCCAGCATTTT
D gene: TRBD1; clone size: once; J gene: TRBJ2-1; V gene: TRBV19; CDR3 protein: CASSIDRGLRVEQFF; CDR3 DNA: TGTGCCAGTAGTATCGACAGGGGGCTAAGGGTTGAGCAGTTCTTC
D gene: TRBD2; clone size: -; J gene: TRBJ2-1; V gene: TRBV9; CDR3 protein: CASSLRLAGDHEQFF; CDR3 DNA: TGTGCCAGCAGCCTTAGACTAGCGGGAGATCATGAGCAGTTCTTC
D gene: -; clone size: few; J gene: TRBJ1-5; V gene: TRBV19; CDR3 protein: CAPEGREVVQPQHF; CDR3 DNA: TGTGCCCCAGAGGGCAGGGAGGTCGTTCAGCCCCAGCATTTT
D gene: TRBD2; clone size: -; J gene: TRBJ2-5; V gene: TRBV5-5; CDR3 protein: CASSQWTSGTETQYF; CDR3 DNA: TGTGCCAGCAGCCAATGGACTAGCGGCACAGAGACCCAGTACTTC
D gene: TRBD1; clone size: -; J gene: TRBJ1-2; V gene: TRBV5-1; CDR3 protein: CASSLAPGQGSFKRGYTF; CDR3 DNA: TGCGCCAGCAGCTTGGCCCCGGGACAGGGGTCTTTTAAAAGGGGCTACACCTTC
D gene: -; clone size: -; J gene: TRBJ2-3; V gene: TRBV10-3; CDR3 protein: CAISDVAGGTDTQYF; CDR3 DNA: TGTGCCATCAGTGATGTTGCAGGGGGCACAGATACGCAGTATTTT
D gene: -; clone size: -; J gene: TRBJ2-5; V gene: TRBV7-2; CDR3 protein: CASSLETGSQYF; CDR3 DNA: TGTGCCAGCAGCTTAGAAACAGGGAGCCAGTACTTC